The TCR beta chain under discussion was sequenced for a study of early T cells in non-severe SARS-CoV-2 infection. On the study more broadly: Sequencing of unsorted whole blood was done on bulk RNA, leaving chains unpaired. Findings and caveats of the study: VDJdb matching favored anti-spike CD8 responses, missing private and CD4 specificities.

Regarding this clonotype: Its specificity is unknown.

The CDR3 is 12 amino acids. Germline V CDR1 and CDR2: LNHNV, YYDKDF (reference sequence). Trimming stripped 1 base from V and 12 bases from J, with 9 bases between. Individual cDNA molecules were tagged with unique molecular identifiers. TCRdb reprocessed the 5' RACE reads with MiXCR, giving one entry per CDR3 protein. Of approximately 70,000 distinct CDR3 sequences listed, less than 15% are singletons. The clonotype comes from an adult who was a healthcare worker with PCR-confirmed SARS-CoV-2 infection or an uninfected control (not recorded which). The donor label of this sample is uncertain. The chain links TRBV15 to TRBJ1-4, with a weak D call TRBD1 (5 bases). Here the sequenced sample was whole blood, taken at baseline. For the CDR3, the DNA is TGTGCCACCAGCAGAGTCTCGGGGGAACTGTTTTTT. This gives the protein CATSRVSGELFF.